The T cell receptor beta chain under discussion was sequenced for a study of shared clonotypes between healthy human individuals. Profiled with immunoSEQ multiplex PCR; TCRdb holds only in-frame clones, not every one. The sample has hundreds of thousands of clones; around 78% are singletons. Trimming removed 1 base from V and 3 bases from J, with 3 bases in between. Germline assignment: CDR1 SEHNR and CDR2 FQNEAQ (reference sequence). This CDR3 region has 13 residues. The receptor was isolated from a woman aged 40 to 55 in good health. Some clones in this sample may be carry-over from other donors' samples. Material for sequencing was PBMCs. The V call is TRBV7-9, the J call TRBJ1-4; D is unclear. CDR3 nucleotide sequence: TGTGCCAGCAGCTTAGTCCCTAATGAAAAACTGTTTTTT. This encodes CASSLVPNEKLFF. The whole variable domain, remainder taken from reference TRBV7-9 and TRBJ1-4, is DTGVSQNPRHKITKRGQNVTFRCDPISEHNRLYWYRQTLGQGPEFLTYFQNEAQLEKSRLLSDRFSAERPKGSFSTLEIQRTEQGDSAMYLCASSLVPNEKLFFGSGTQLSVL.